The T cell receptor (beta chain) under discussion was sequenced for a study of CD8 T cells in Susac syndrome. The study's findings and limits: In Susac syndrome, the CD4+ T cell repertoires did not show clonal expansion.

The authors reverse transcribed roughly 0.5 to 1 ug RNA with random hexamers. Amplification of TCR beta CDR3 by immunoSEQ multiplex PCR spanned 54 Vbeta and 13 Jbeta. A single record per CDR3 protein comes from TCRdb applying MiXCR to the immunoSEQ multiplex PCR reads. Of some 77,000 distinct CDR3 sequences in the sample, around 93% were seen once. V lost 0 bases and J lost 4, with 7 bases in between. This CDR3 region has 13 residues. CDR1 and CDR2 from the germline V gene are SGDLS and YYNGEE. About this clonotype itself: Its antigen is undetermined.

The clonotype was recovered from a human donor with Susac syndrome. Source material: CD4+ T cells from PBMCs. V and J are TRBV9 and TRBJ1-2; D is uncertain. This CDR3 reads CASSVDRAYGYTF. In DNA, the CDR3 is TGTGCCAGCAGCGTAGACCGGGCCTATGGCTACACCTTC.